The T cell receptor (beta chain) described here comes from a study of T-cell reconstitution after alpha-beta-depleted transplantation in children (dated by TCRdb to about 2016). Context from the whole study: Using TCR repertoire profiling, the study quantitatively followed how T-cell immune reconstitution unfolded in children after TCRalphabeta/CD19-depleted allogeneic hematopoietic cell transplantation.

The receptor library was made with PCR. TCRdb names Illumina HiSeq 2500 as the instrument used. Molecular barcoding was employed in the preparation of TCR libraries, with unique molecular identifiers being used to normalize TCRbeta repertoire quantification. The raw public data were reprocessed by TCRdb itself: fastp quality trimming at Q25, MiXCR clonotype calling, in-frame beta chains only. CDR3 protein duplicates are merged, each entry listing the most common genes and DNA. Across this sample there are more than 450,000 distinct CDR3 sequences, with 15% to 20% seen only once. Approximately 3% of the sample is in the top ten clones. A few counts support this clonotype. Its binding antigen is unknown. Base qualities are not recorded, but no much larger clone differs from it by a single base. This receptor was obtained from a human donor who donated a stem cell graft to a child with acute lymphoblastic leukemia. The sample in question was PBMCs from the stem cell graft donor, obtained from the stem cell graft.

The CDR3 in this case is CASSQGAGGPYEQYF. The nucleotide sequence reads TGTGCCAGCAGTCAGGGGGCGGGAGGCCCCTACGAGCAGTACTTC. The V gene is TRBV13 and the J gene is TRBJ2-7, with a tentative D call of TRBD1 or TRBD2, each matching 8 bases. The junction shows trimming of 6 bases on V and 2 bases on J, plus 17 bases between the germline ends. The CDR3 contains 15 residues, cysteine and phenylalanine counted. The retained sequence is limited to the CDR3, 45 bases, with the frame set at the first base. Via the germline V gene (reference sequence), CDR1 is PRHDT and CDR2 FYEKMQ.